The clone carrying this T cell receptor beta chain has just a few counts. Time point meaning: newly diagnosed GD, antithyroid drugs for less than 3 months. With RNA extracted from PBMCs as input, the TCR library was made. The source of the patients was an endocrinology department in Xi'an, China. This sample was taken from a study of regulatory T cells in long-lasting Graves disease. At the level of the study: For under 3 months, newly diagnosed Graves' patients had been taking antithyroid drugs.

The authors built TCR beta libraries using iRepertoire HTBI primers and Arm-PCR of CDR3 regions. TCRdb called the multiplex PCR reads again in MiXCR, with one record for every CDR3 protein. Of 400,000 to 500,000 distinct CDR3 sequences listed, 16% were seen once; the top ten hold approximately 22%. These data also featured in a second study, about T cells in Graves' hyperthyroidism and ophthalmopathy. That work states: Blood samples included most of the expanded thyroid clonotypes exceeding 0.001.

The sequence derives from a woman younger than 30 with Graves disease. The specimen was peripheral blood mononuclear cells (PBMCs), collected at new diagnosis, from a patient treated with antithyroid drugs.

Here the CDR3 DNA reads TGTGCCAGCAGCTTAAGGATGTTAGGTTCGGGCACCGGGGAGCTGTTTTTT. This gives the protein CASSLRMLGSGTGELFF. The V and J genes are TRBV7-2 and TRBJ2-2; D is unclear. Germline CDR1 SGHTA, CDR2 FQGNSA. V was pared by 2 bases and J by 4 bases, with 17 bases between. This CDR3 contains 17 residues.